This TCR beta chain was captured by sequencing in a study of cytomegalovirus exposure and HLA in healthy donors (dated by TCRdb to about 2017). Background on the whole study: According to an earlier analysis of around 600 of the donors, 200 million or so T cells yielded 120 million or so unique TCR beta sequences and approximately 300 Gb of sequence data. The study aimed to test whether signatures of past pathogen exposure could be identified by cataloging public T cell receptors. To predict cytomegalovirus infection status, the study brought together high-throughput TCR immunosequencing, statistical association of individual TCRs with disease status, and machine learning. The number of donors typed differed by locus, with roughly 620-630 for A, B, C, DRB1 and DQB1, 522 for DQA1, 600 to 610 for DPA1, and some 440 for DPB1. On average, around 240,000 unique TCR beta nucleotide sequences were sequenced per donor among 398 genotyped donors of the cohort, with around 19% of those sequences being non-productive. The study profiled the T cell repertoires of some 610 subjects by immunosequencing and related them to cytomegalovirus serostatus. In addition to the first cohort of several hundred subjects, a separate validation cohort of approximately 120 different subjects was used. Class I and class II HLA loci were covered by the typing at four-digit resolution. In a later analysis, previously published TCR beta repertoires from 666 donors were re-analyzed and high-resolution HLA genotyping was added so that TCR occurrence patterns could be studied. All discovery cohort repertoires had been generated using a single sequencing platform. To decide whether each TCR beta V gene segment behaved as functional or pseudogenic, an earlier analysis of several hundred of the donors relied on high-throughput TCR beta sequencing. A later genetic analysis took genome-wide SNP genotypes for about 55% of the roughly 670 donors and used that subset as a discovery cohort. Roughly 5 DR-DQ haplotypes were handled as single units for association and clustering, since linkage in the cohort was strong. Of the roughly 420 genotyped donors, 75% to 85% were placed in the genetic ancestry cluster associated with self-reported Caucasian donors. In the later analysis, no new phenotypic data were used to find candidate immune exposures; instead, reliance was placed on TCR beta sequences and their occurrence across donors. Roughly 310 gigabases of sequencing data and around 87 million unique TCR sequences were included in an early release covering 550 to 800 HLA-typed donors. Alongside the repertoire data, information on donor age, sex, ethnicity and CMV serostatus was compiled. General study outcomes and caveats: Because some donors lacked HLA typing at each locus, the association tests relied only on the typed subset. The sequencing pipeline was judged likely to have produced a cluster of highly shared sequence variants as a technical artifact. In a later genetic analysis, a missense DCLRE1C variant was associated with V-gene and J-gene trimming of TCR beta chains, and the association was replicated in an independent cohort. Presence/absence analyses assumed roughly uniform sequencing depth across donors, an assumption that may not hold. A few of the identified cytomegalovirus-associated TCR beta chains were confirmed in vitro to be specific for cytomegalovirus antigens. Correlated functional status among segregating V segments might reflect linkage disequilibrium, but an unknown experimental factor could not be ruled out. A later analysis found that HLA-associated TCR beta chains were more clonally expanded and had lower generation probabilities than equally common non-associated chains. While some public TCRs were present in many individuals, most TCR sequences turned up only very rarely across donors. Immune exposure information for the cohort was limited to CMV serostatus. According to a later genetic analysis, donors in an Asian-associated ancestry cluster had fewer N-insertions in productive TCRs than the approximately 630-donor mean. It was suggested by the authors that the approach could potentially be generalized to other disease states and immunological phenotypes. Around 16 rarely observed V segments, including chromosome 9 orphons, were excluded from the earlier analysis of several hundred of the donors because counts were too low. A later analysis associated 15,000 to 20,000 TCR beta sequences with specific HLA alleles at a false discovery rate of 0.05. Strong co-occurrence of HLA alleles, especially DR and DQ, made assigning TCR associations to individual alleles difficult. Some IMGT-functional V segments, including TRBV6-2 and TRBV6-3, could not be distinguished by the 87-base-pair reads and were therefore excluded. According to a later analysis, parvovirus B19, influenza, CMV and Epstein-Barr virus appeared linked to several top co-occurrence clusters. According to a later analysis, TCR association rates differed among HLA loci, with DRB1 alleles showing the most associated TCRs and HLA-C alleles showing the fewest. Broadly in line with IMGT annotations, most TCR beta V segments showed up in productive rearrangements about 87% or about 30% of the time in an earlier analysis of some 590 of the donors. The study listed over 150 TCR beta chains as associated with cytomegalovirus. The cohort was sequenced for TCR beta chains only, and without alpha or paired-chain data the features that could be detected were limited. In a later analysis, most CMV-associated TCR beta chains were found to appear HLA-restricted, with HLA associations seemingly driven largely by CMV exposure. The classifier was reported to diagnose cytomegalovirus status with high specificity and sensitivity in both the original and validation cohorts. A further reported finding was that TCR beta sequences accurately predicted the HLA-A and HLA-B alleles for most subjects in the first cohort.

On this clone: Its antigen remains undetermined. The record has no base qualities; no much larger clone is one base away.

Library creation used the immunoSEQ multiplex PCR assay. For the multiplex PCR, a mixture combining 60 forward primers for TCR Vbeta segments and 13 reverse primers for TCR Jbeta segments was used. The CDR3 region of rearranged TCR beta genes was amplified from genomic DNA with a multiplex PCR assay. The amplified TCR beta libraries were sequenced on the Illumina HiSeq System as 87-base-pair reads. The study's processing was this. Across the 600 to 700 repertoires, a later analysis counted 75 million to 90 million unique TCR beta chains, approximately 12 million of which were shared by at least two donors. A nearest-neighbor algorithm error-corrected the raw reads and collapsed the reads into unique sequences, merging closely related sequences to remove PCR and sequencing errors. V, D and J gene segments were assigned by aligning CDR3 sequences to IMGT reference sequences. For a sequence to be retained, a match of at least six nucleotides to both a V gene segment and a J gene segment was required. A rearrangement was called productive if the CDR3 had no stop codons and remained in frame with V and J, and every other rearrangement was called non-productive. Following IMGT convention, CDR3 was defined as the stretch from the second conserved V-encoded cysteine to the conserved J-encoded phenylalanine. The earlier analysis of about 500 of the donors excluded sequences that lacked an unambiguous match to a single V gene segment. An earlier analysis of almost 600 of the donors classified V segments as functional when productive rearrangements were above 56.7% and as segregating when the standard deviation between donors was above 5%. A statistical classification framework was built to diagnose cytomegalovirus status from the catalog of TCR beta chain sequences. A later analysis assigned V and J genes by comparing TCR nucleotide sequences with IMGT/GENE-DB human TR gene sequences. A later analysis assigned CDR3 sequences and most-parsimonious VDJ recombination scenarios with the TCRdist pipeline. In a later analysis, every TCR beta chain was defined by the combination of its CDR3 amino acid sequence and its V-gene family, and reads without a unique V-gene family were dropped. A later analysis removed 550 to 650 highly shared, low-generation-probability nucleotide sequences to deal with suspected cross-contamination and a sequencing artifact. In a later analysis, a clonal expansion index was calculated for each public chain from normalized within-repertoire ranks of inferred template counts. In a later analysis, generation probabilities were computed using a VDJ recombination model fitted to out-of-frame rearrangements, and the results were checked against IGoR. In a later analysis, hypergeometric tests were used to score TCR-TCR, TCR-HLA and TCR-CMV co-occurrence, with a repertoire-size bias correction applied to TCR pairs. A later analysis estimated false discovery rates by permuting HLA or CMV assignments 20 times. In a later analysis, co-occurring TCRs were grouped using DBSCAN, with TCRdist sequence similarity added in when clustering inside HLA-allele-positive subsets. Repertoires with fewer than 30,000 or more than 120,000 public chains were left out of co-occurrence clustering, as were several repertoires with anomalous nucleotide sharing. In TCRdb, the immuneACCESS table is reduced to in-frame sequences with V and J assigned. These tables do not hold every clone; where another copy was compared, an unresolved V gene accounts for under half, and the others remain unexplained. D and trimming were read from the DNA, whereas the V and J calls and clone size are those reported in that table. This sample comprises 150,000 to 200,000 clones, 70% to 85% of them detected only once. 0.08% to 0.1% of the sample belongs to the ten largest clones.

The CDR3 goes from the cysteine to the phenylalanine over 19 residues. CDR3 DNA is the only sequence kept; it has 57 bases, read in frame from the first base. V loses 3 bases of germline sequence and J loses 3 bases, and the interval between the two ends is 25 bases. CDR1 SGHTA and CDR2 FQGNSA were looked up in the germline V gene. The cohort comprised some 680 healthy bone marrow donors. At the time of sampling, every cohort member was nominally healthy, though immune exposures that went unrecorded were likely present. The donor was CMV seronegative and was included in the group of a few hundred seronegative cohort members. A peripheral blood sample was collected from each donor, and TCR beta sequencing was performed on peripheral blood mononuclear cells. Genomic DNA was extracted from the blood cell samples with the Qiagen DNeasy Blood Extraction Kit.

The sequence was collected from a boy aged 2 to 9 in good health and CMV-seronegative. Sequencing used PBMCs. The chain joins TRBV7-2 to TRBJ2-3; TRBD2 might be the D gene, on 5 matching bases. At the DNA level, the sequence is TGTGCCAGCAGCTTCCCGGCGGGCCCACTAGTTTTAATAACAGATACGCAGTATTTT. Its translation is CASSFPAGPLVLITDTQYF.